These T cell receptor beta chains were read from a single sample in a study of cytomegalovirus exposure and HLA in healthy donors. The data were produced by immunoSEQ multiplex PCR, yet TCRdb's version contains in-frame clones alone and is incomplete. The sample holds some 83,000 clones, about four fifths seen once. The specimen was PBMCs. These receptors all stem from a man between 60 and 70 years old in good health and CMV-seronegative. Both conserved end residues are part of each CDR3. Fields, in order: D gene, clone size, J gene, V gene, CDR3 DNA, CDR3 protein. A D gene is named only where the DNA matches it firmly. A clone size is listed for some rows: how often the clone was seen (once, few, many), or a class if it is expanded.

TRBD2	NA	TRBJ2-2	TRBV5-6	TGTGCCAGCAGCGAGCCGACTAGCGGGGGGCCGGACACCGGGGAGCTGTTTTTT	CASSEPTSGGPDTGELFF
TRBD1	NA	TRBJ2-5	TRBV7-6	TGTGCCAGCAGCTCTATGGACAGGGGACAAGAGACCCAGTACTTC	CASSSMDRGQETQYF
NA	NA	TRBJ1-2	TRBV30	TGTGCCTGGAGTGTACTCTATGGCTACACCTTC	CAWSVLYGYTF
NA	NA	TRBJ2-5	TRBV18	TGTGCCAGCTCACCCGCGGAGACCCAGTACTTC	CASSPAETQYF
NA	NA	TRBJ1-2	TRBV5-8	TGTGCCAGCAGCAAACACCTCAGGGGCGACTATGGCTACACCTTC	CASSKHLRGDYGYTF
NA	NA	TRBJ2-1	TRBV27	TGTGCCAGCAGACTAGGTGGTACCTACAATGAGCAGTTCTTC	CASRLGGTYNEQFF
NA	NA	TRBJ1-2	TRBV19	TGTGCCACCGAGGGTCCAGTTTTGGGAGGCTACACCTTC	CATEGPVLGGYTF
TRBD1	NA	TRBJ2-4	TRBV10-3	TGTGCCATCAGTGAGTCGACGTGGGGACAGGGGAACATTCAGTACTTC	CAISESTWGQGNIQYF
NA	once	TRBJ1-5	TRBV5-6	TGTGCCAGCAGCTTCTACGAACCCAGGGGTGGACAGCCCCAGCATTTT	CASSFYEPRGGQPQHF
NA	NA	TRBJ2-3	TRBV10-3	TGTGCCATCAGTGAGTCTGCGCTTACTAGCACAGATACGCAGTATTTT	CAISESALTSTDTQYF
NA	few	TRBJ1-1	TRBV14	TGTGCCATTAGGAGGACTGAAGCTTTCTTT	CAIRRTEAFF
NA	NA	TRBJ1-2	TRBV27	TGTGCCAGCAGTTTTAGGGGGTCGTACGGCTACACCTTC	CASSFRGSYGYTF
TRBD2	NA	TRBJ2-3	TRBV19	TGTGCCAGTAGTATTACGGGGGGTATCACAGATACGCAGTATTTT	CASSITGGITDTQYF
NA	NA	TRBJ1-1	TRBV18	TGTGCCAGCTCACCTCTGACAGGTGAAGCTTTCTTT	CASSPLTGEAFF
NA	few	TRBJ1-2	TRBV6-5	TGTGCCAGCAGTTACTCCCTGACTAAAGGCTACACCTTC	CASSYSLTKGYTF
NA	once	TRBJ2-5	TRBV6-5	TGTGCCAGCAGTGGGACAGCCGCTAGCGAAGAGACCCAGTACTTC	CASSGTAASEETQYF